This paragraph reports one T cell receptor beta chain. Antigen specificity is unknown. This entry is derived from a study of blood T cells in healthy people across ages. Overall study findings and caveats: Expanded clonotype shifts may have been confounded, as the donors had an unknown CMV status. A greater number of naive CD4+ cells and higher diversity distinguished long-lived donors from aged donors. Investigators treated diversity estimates from one million T cells as underestimates.

The second PCR ran about 6 to 12 cycles with a sample-barcoded 5' primer and J-beta primers. MiXCR, run by TCRdb on the 5' RACE reads, gives a single entry per CDR3 protein. The table records about 500,000 distinct CDR3 sequences, approximately 25% of them present only once. There are 13 residues in the CDR3. V was trimmed by 5 bases and J by 4 bases, leaving 14 bases between them. Germline V gene sequence: CDR1 DFQATT, CDR2 SNEGSKA (reference sequence). The same data also went into a second study, on T cells of mothers and their children.

The J gene is TRBJ1-2, the V gene TRBV20-1; no clear D gene. The material sequenced was blood. The clonotype comes from a boy aged 10-17 years in good health. CDR3 nucleotide sequence: TGCAGTGCTGGTTACGCCCAAGGCTATGGCTACACCTTC. It translates to CSAGYAQGYGYTF.